The T cell receptor (beta chain) under discussion was sequenced for a study of T cells in Graves' hyperthyroidism and ophthalmopathy. Graves' hyperthyroidism without ophthalmopathy progression within 18 months was termed stable. Lactation, pregnancy, other autoimmune disease or uncontrolled infection excluded patients. Researchers took RNA transcripts and amplified the TCR beta CDR3 regions from them. Carried out on the TCR CDR3, a first-round RT-PCR used the HTBI primer set. Each CDR3 protein gets one entry after TCRdb re-called the multiplex PCR reads with MiXCR. This repertoire shows over 200,000 distinct CDR3 sequences, around 17% found once; its top ten account for about 45%. Germline CDR1 is SGDLS and CDR2 is YYNGEE. Trimming cost V 4 bases and J 10 bases, with 15 bases left between them. This CDR3 region has 13 residues.

This clonotype originated in a man between 40 and 49 years old with Graves' hyperthyroidism. Sequencing was done on a sample of blood. The V and J genes are TRBV9 and TRBJ2-1; possibly TRBD2 for D (6 bases). This CDR3 is CASSRSREIEQFF. The CDR3 region has the DNA TGTGCCAGCAGCAGATCCCGGGAGATAGAGCAGTTCTTC.